The 7 T cell receptor beta chains listed next were all sequenced from one sample in a study of CD8+CD57+ T cells in acquired aplastic anemia. Patients selected for sequencing had displayed CD8+CD57+ cell expansion by flow cytometry. Genomic DNA provided the template from which TCR beta VDJ and CDR3 profiles were obtained. MiXCR, applied by TCRdb to the reads, yields one record per CDR3 protein. Of fewer than 300,000 distinct CDR3 sequences detected, 82% appear once; the ten largest clones hold 40% to 55%. The sample consisted of sorted CD4+, CD8+, or CD8+CD57+ T cells (not recorded which) from PBMCs. These TCRs come from a human donor with aplastic anemia.

The CDR3 DNA sequence: TGTGCCAGCAGCTTTCAAAGAAGCGGGGGTGAGCAGTTCTTC. Translating gives CASSFQRSGGEQFF. This chain uses TRBV11-1 with TRBJ2-1, with 8 nucleotides matching TRBD2. V was pared by 3 bases and J by 9 bases, with 7 bases of the junction left unmatched. This CDR3 has 14 residues. Germline-derived CDR1 and CDR2 are SGHAT and FQDESV (reference sequence).

The chain uses TRBV13 and TRBJ2-1; TRBD2 is a possible D gene (6 bases). V was shortened by 2 bases and J by 7 bases, with 21 bases between the two germline ends. CDR1 PRHDT and CDR2 FYEKMQ come from the germline V gene (reference sequence). CDR3 length: 17 amino acids. CDR3 coding DNA: TGTGCCAGCAGCTTAACCTCTGGGCCCTGGAGGGGAAATGAGCAGTTCTTC. Translation: CASSLTSGPWRGNEQFF.

DNA of the CDR3: TGTGCCAGTAGTATAGACACGACAGCGAACTACAATGAGCAGTTCTTC. Protein sequence: CASSIDTTANYNEQFF. This rearrangement joins TRBV11-3 to TRBJ2-1; D might be TRBD1 (5 bases). V was trimmed by 9 bases and J by 3 bases, leaving 21 bases between them. Germline CDR1 reads SGHNT; CDR2 reads YENEEA. The CDR3 covers 16 residues.

The chain employs TRBV5-6 and TRBJ2-1; TRBD1 might be the D (6 bases). In germline, CDR1 is SGHDT, CDR2 YYEEEE. The germline V and J ends were trimmed by 4 bases and 7 bases, with 15 bases remaining between them. CDR3 size: 14 residues. The CDR3 coding sequence is TGTGCCAGCAGCATGGAGAGGGGGAGTAATGAGCAGTTCTTC. This translates into CASSMERGSNEQFF.

The V and J genes are TRBV15 and TRBJ2-2, with unresolved D. The germline gives CDR1 LNHNV, CDR2 YYDKDF (reference sequence). V gave up 1 base and J gave up 5 bases, with 14 bases separating them. This CDR3 region has 16 residues. The CDR3 here is CATSRGADPQTGELFF. The DNA for the CDR3 is TGTGCCACCAGCAGAGGGGCCGATCCGCAGACCGGGGAGCTGTTTTTT.

The V gene is TRBV15, the J gene TRBJ1-2, with D tentatively TRBD1 or TRBD2 (5 bases each). The tail of the sequence fits TRBJ2-7 better, so the J call may be wrong. The CDR3 is 14 residues long. Germline V CDR1 and CDR2: LNHNV, YYDKDF (reference sequence). CDR3 sequence (DNA): TGTAGCAGCAGCGGCCGGGGCCTAGACTATGAGCAGTACTTC. It codes for CSSSGRGLDYEQYF.

This clonotype was counted a single time. The junction departs from the called germline gene at one end, perhaps through a read error. The chain couples TRBV11-1 to TRBJ2-3; 7 bases agree with TRBD2. This CDR3 is built from 15 residues. The germline gives CDR1 SGHAT, CDR2 FQDESV (reference sequence). CDR3 sequence reads: CASSVAGSCTDTQYF. CDR3 DNA sequence: TGTGCCAGCAGCGTAGCGGGTAGCTGCACAGATACGCAGTATTTT.